The next 21 T cell receptor beta chains were all read from a single sample in a study of cytomegalovirus exposure and HLA in healthy donors. 13 Jbeta primers and 60 Vbeta primers were used for the PCR. Sequencing used immunoSEQ multiplex PCR; TCRdb keeps in-frame clones, though not all of them. The sample shows over 150,000 clones, about three quarters of them seen only once. Sequencing used PBMCs. Receptor source: a woman in her sixties or seventies in good health and CMV-seropositive.

The chain has TRBV18 and TRBJ1-6; 7 bases agree with TRBD1. Germline V gene lookup returns CDR1 KGHSH and CDR2 LQKENI. V shed 3 bases and J 7 bases; nucleotides not matched to a gene: 6. This CDR3 is 15 amino acids long. The CDR3 protein is CASSPAQGENSPLHF. CDR3 in DNA: TGTGCCAGCTCACCTGCTCAGGGGGAAAATTCACCCCTCCACTTT.

This clone was detected a few times. This chain uses TRBV7-2 with TRBJ1-2; TRBD1 matches at 8 bases. V shed 4 bases, J shed 4 bases, and the junction held 8 bases outside the gene matches. This CDR3 has 15 amino acids. Germline CDR1 and CDR2: SGHTA and FQGNSA. The CDR3 loop reads CASSSSGGRVYGYTF. CDR3 in DNA: TGTGCCAGCAGCTCCTCAGGGGGCAGGGTCTATGGCTACACCTTC.

This sequence joins TRBV27 and TRBJ1-5; D unclear. V shed 6 bases and J shed 6 bases, with 12 bases lying between them. The CDR3 runs to 13 residues. Germline V lookup: CDR1 MNHEY, CDR2 SMNVEV (reference sequence). The CDR3 bases are TGTGCCAGCAGGTGGGAGGTCGGTCAGCCCCAGCATTTT. Amino acids: CASRWEVGQPQHF.

V and J are TRBV27 and TRBJ2-7; a weak D match, TRBD2 (5 bases). The germline CDR1 and CDR2 sequences are MNHEY and SMNVEV (reference sequence). Trimming left V 3 bases short and J 4 bases short, with 10 bases between. This CDR3 has 13 amino acids. This chain's CDR3 is CASSFGESYEQYF. The CDR3 DNA reads as TGTGCCAGCAGTTTCGGGGAGTCATACGAGCAGTACTTC.

The rearrangement links TRBV27 to TRBJ1-6; possible D gene TRBD1, 6 bases. V lost 2 bases, J lost 10 bases, and 12 bases lay in between. The CDR3 covers 14 residues. The germline CDR1 and CDR2 sequences are MNHEY and SMNVEV (reference sequence). The CDR3 sequence is CASSLRETGSPLHF. The CDR3 region has the DNA TGTGCCAGCAGTTTAAGGGAGACAGGATCACCCCTCCACTTT.

The genes are TRBV9 and TRBJ2-2, with D perhaps matching TRBD1 (5 bases). The CDR3 has 13 residues. Germline V gene lookup returns CDR1 SGDLS and CDR2 YYNGEE. V lost 4 bases and J 6 bases, leaving 10 bases between the germline ends. This chain's CDR3 is CASSPVGAGELFF. CDR3 DNA sequence: TGTGCCAGCAGCCCCGTAGGGGCCGGGGAGCTGTTTTTT.

The V call is TRBV6-5, the J call TRBJ1-1, with D possibly TRBD1 on 5 matching bases. CDR1 is MNHEY, CDR2 SVGAGI, per germline. Trimming left V 3 bases short and J 4 bases short, with 12 bases between. This CDR3 is built from 14 residues. The CDR3 reads CASSYGQGGTEAFF. CDR3 coding DNA: TGTGCCAGCAGTTATGGTCAGGGTGGCACTGAAGCTTTCTTT.

CDR3 coding DNA: TGTGCCAGCAGCTTATTGCTCTCGAGAGCTATCTATGGCTACACCTTC. It is translated as CASSLLLSRAIYGYTF. V gene TRBV7-8 combines with J gene TRBJ1-2, with D unclear. CDR3 length: 16 residues. Germline V gene lookup returns CDR1 SGHVS and CDR2 FQNEAQ. With 2 bases removed from V and 4 bases from J, the gap between germline ends came to 17 bases. The whole variable domain, remainder taken from reference TRBV7-8 and TRBJ1-2, is GAGVSQSPRYKVAKRGQDVALRCDPISGHVSLFWYQQALGQGPEFLTYFQNEAQLDKSGLPSDRFFAERPEGSVSTLKIQRTQQEDSAVYLCASSLLLSRAIYGYTFGSGTRLTVV.

The V call is TRBV18, the J call TRBJ1-4, with 7 bases that match TRBD1. Germline V gene sequence: CDR1 KGHSH, CDR2 LQKENI. The CDR3 sequence is 14 residues long. J gave up 5 bases and V 6 bases, and 6 bases lay outside the gene matches. CDR3: CASSQTGINEKLFF. The CDR3 DNA sequence: TGTGCCAGCTCTCAGACAGGGATAAATGAAAAACTGTTTTTT.

V is TRBV7-9 and J is TRBJ1-2, with 7 bases lining up with TRBD1. Unmatched junction bases numbered 13, after V lost 5 bases and J lost 1 base. CDR3 length: 17 residues. Germline assignment: CDR1 SEHNR and CDR2 FQNEAQ (reference sequence). CDR3 sequence: CASSPYGARGVNYGYTF. The CDR3 DNA is TGTGCCAGCAGCCCCTATGGGGCCAGGGGGGTTAACTATGGCTACACCTTC.

The chain combines TRBV13 with TRBJ1-1; 10 nucleotides align to TRBD1. V lost 0 bases to trimming and J lost 0 bases; unmatched junction nucleotides: 1. This CDR3 comprises 16 residues. Germline V CDR1 and CDR2: PRHDT, FYEKMQ (reference sequence). The CDR3 nucleotides read TGTGCCAGCAGCTTAGGAGGGACAGGGGTGAACACTGAAGCTTTCTTT. Translating it yields CASSLGGTGVNTEAFF.

This sequence joins TRBV28 and TRBJ1-5, with 9 bases matching TRBD1. This CDR3 spans 15 amino acids. Looked up from germline, CDR1 is MDHEN and CDR2 is SYDVKM. V lost 5 bases to trimming and J lost 6 bases; unmatched junction nucleotides: 8. The CDR3 is CASSPPGQGAQPQHF. The CDR3 DNA is TGTGCCAGCAGTCCCCCGGGACAGGGCGCTCAGCCCCAGCATTTT.

With respect to this clone: One end of the junction does not line up with germline, which may come from a read error. J is TRBJ2-2 and V is TRBV7-2; TRBD1 is a possible D gene (5 bases). Per the germline V gene, CDR1 is SGHTA and CDR2 is FQGNSA. The length of the CDR3 is 14 residues. CDR3 in amino acids: CASSLTGRTEELFF. For the CDR3, the DNA is TGTGCCAGCAGCTTAACAGGACGCACCGAGGAGCTGTTTTTT.

The chain has TRBV6-6 and TRBJ1-4, with 11 bases matching TRBD1. The CDR3 extends over 14 amino acids. J gave up 7 bases and V 6 bases, and 4 bases lay outside the gene matches. Per germline, CDR1 MNHNY and CDR2 SVGAGI (reference sequence). DNA of the CDR3: TGTGCCAGCAGGGGGACAGGGGGTGGTGAAAAACTGTTTTTT. It specifies CASRGTGGGEKLFF.

This clone showed up just a few times. The V and J genes are TRBV29-1 and TRBJ1-4, with 7 bases fitting TRBD1. V lost 6 bases, J lost 8 bases, and 6 bases stayed unmatched. The CDR3 contains 12 residues. Germline CDR1 and CDR2: SQVTM and ANQGSEA. CDR3 DNA: TGCAGCGTGACACAGGGGAGGGAAAAACTGTTTTTT. Its protein product is CSVTQGREKLFF. The full variable domain, in which reference TRBV29-1 and TRBJ1-4 provide the parts outside the CDR3, is SAVISQKPSRDICQRGTSLTIQCQVDSQVTMMFWYRQQPGQSLTLIATANQGSEATYESGFVIDKFPISRPNLTFSTLTVSNMSPEDSSIYLCSVTQGREKLFFGSGTQLSVL.

The V gene is TRBV13, the J gene TRBJ1-5; the D is unclear. CDR1 is PRHDT, CDR2 FYEKMQ, per germline (reference sequence). The CDR3 length is 12 residues. Trimming left V 5 bases short and J 4 bases short, with 6 bases between. CDR3 in DNA: TGTGCCAGCAGCACGGGGAATCAGCCCCAGCATTTT. Protein product: CASSTGNQPQHF.

The J gene is TRBJ1-6, the V gene TRBV19; 7 bases are shared with TRBD1. Germline V gives CDR1 LNHDA, CDR2 SQIVND (reference sequence). This CDR3 is built from 17 residues. V lost 5 bases to trimming and J lost 0 bases; unmatched junction nucleotides: 7. The CDR3, as DNA: TGTGCCAGTAGTTCGACAGGGTTAAGCTCCTATAATTCACCCCTCCACTTT. This codes for CASSSTGLSSYNSPLHF.

This clone came up a few times. This rearrangement joins TRBV6-1 to TRBJ1-2, with a possible D match to TRBD1 (5 bases). In germline, CDR1 is MNHNS, CDR2 SASEGT. The ends were cut back, 0 bases at V and 4 bases at J, with 9 bases in the middle. The CDR3 has 14 amino acids. The CDR3 reads CASSEAGGSYGYTF. As DNA, the CDR3 is TGTGCCAGCAGTGAAGCGGGGGGTTCCTATGGCTACACCTTC.

The chain combines TRBV10-2 with TRBJ1-2; 8 nucleotides line up with TRBD1. The CDR3 length is 16 residues. J lost 4 bases, V lost 4 bases, and 11 bases had no gene match. Germline assignment: CDR1 WSHSY and CDR2 SAAADI. CDR3 in amino acids: CASSGISRTGSYGYTF. CDR3 sequence (DNA): TGCGCCAGCAGTGGGATCTCTAGGACAGGGAGCTATGGCTACACCTTC.

The chain uses TRBV7-2 and TRBJ2-1; tentatively, D is TRBD2 (5 bases). Trimming removed 4 bases from V and 9 bases from J, with 10 bases in between. CDR3 length: 12 residues. From germline, CDR1 is SGHTA and CDR2 FQGNSA. This chain's CDR3 is CASSSGLTEQFF. The DNA of the CDR3 is TGTGCCAGCAGCTCCGGACTGACTGAGCAGTTCTTC.

V usage is TRBV6-5 and J usage is TRBJ2-2; 9 bases agree with TRBD1. V shed 5 bases, J shed 0 bases, and the junction held 1 base outside the gene matches. Per the germline V gene, CDR1 is MNHEY and CDR2 is SVGAGI. The CDR3 is 15 amino acids. The CDR3, as DNA: TGTGCCAGCAGTAGGGACAGGGCGAACACCGGGGAGCTGTTTTTT. Translating gives CASSRDRANTGELFF.